The 18 T cell receptor beta chains in this list originate from one sample, sequenced in a study of blood T cell repertoires in COVID-19. Here immunoSEQ multiplex PCR was the method, and the copy in TCRdb shows in-frame clones only, minus some. The sample contains more than 120,000 clones, around 88% of which appear only once. The sequenced sample was peripheral blood. The receptors here all came from a human donor in a cohort sampled during active COVID-19.

This chain uses TRBV4-2 with TRBJ2-6, with 11 nucleotides matching TRBD1. CDR3 length: 20 amino acids. The ends lost 1 base at V and 0 bases at J; junction bases unmatched: 8. Germline V gives CDR1 LGHNA, CDR2 YNFKEQ. The CDR3 DNA sequence: TGTGCCAGCAGCCAAGTTCCGGGACAGGGGGGCAGCTCTGGGGCCAACGTCCTGACTTTC. Translated, it gives CASSQVPGQGGSSGANVLTF.

The gene calls are TRBV25-1 and TRBJ1-3, with 8 nucleotides matching TRBD1. The V segment lost 3 bases and the J segment 4 bases; nucleotides outside the gene matches: 5. This CDR3 has 15 amino acids. CDR1 is MGHDK, CDR2 SYGVNS, per germline. The CDR3 DNA is TGTGCCAGCAGTGACAGGACAGGGCGAGGAAACACCATATATTTT. Residues: CASSDRTGRGNTIYF.

The V and J genes are TRBV4-2 and TRBJ2-5; D is ambiguous. The germline gives CDR1 LGHNA, CDR2 YNFKEQ. V lost 4 bases and J lost 3, with 9 bases in between. The CDR3 runs 13 residues. CDR3 region: CASSRSREETQYF. The CDR3 bases are TGTGCCAGCAGCCGGTCCCGAGAAGAGACCCAGTACTTC.

This clone appeared a single time. The chain joins TRBV7-3 to TRBJ2-1, with 10 bases lining up with TRBD2. The length of the CDR3 is 15 residues. The germline CDR1 and CDR2 sequences are SGHTA and FQGTGA. V dropped 4 bases and J dropped 8; count of bases not matched to a gene: 8. The CDR3 loop is CASSSSGGAIYEQFF. The DNA of the CDR3 is TGTGCCAGCAGCTCGAGCGGGGGGGCCATATATGAGCAGTTCTTC.

The chain joins TRBV5-5 to TRBJ1-6, with TRBD1 identical over 11 bases. The length of the CDR3 is 16 residues. After removal of 5 bases from V and 8 bases from J, the junction contained 9 bases not matched to a gene. Germline CDR1 is SGHKS and CDR2 is YYEKEE (reference sequence). CDR3 nucleotide sequence: TGTGCCAGCAGTCAAGGGACAGGGGGTCTCGATTCACCCCTCCACTTT. Translating it yields CASSQGTGGLDSPLHF.

The rearrangement links TRBV18 to TRBJ2-3; 10 nucleotides align to TRBD1. The V segment lost 6 bases and the J segment 2 bases; nucleotides outside the gene matches: 14. Germline V gives CDR1 KGHSH, CDR2 LQKENI. This CDR3 is 18 amino acids long. The CDR3 DNA sequence: TGTGCCAGCTCTGACCGGGACAGGGGACTAGTACTCACAGATACGCAGTATTTT. This codes for CASSDRDRGLVLTDTQYF.

The rearrangement links TRBV4-2 to TRBJ2-5, with TRBD1 as a possible D gene (5 bases). V was pared by 0 bases and J by 2 bases, with 10 bases between. Germline CDR1 LGHNA, CDR2 YNFKEQ. CDR3 length: 15 residues. CDR3 DNA sequence: TGTGCCAGCAGCCAAGAGATAGGGGCGCAAGAGACCCAGTACTTC. This sequence encodes CASSQEIGAQETQYF.

The rearrangement links TRBV5-1 to TRBJ2-7; possible D gene TRBD2, 5 bases. CDR1 is SGHRS and CDR2 is YFSETQ in the germline V gene. With 7 bases removed from V and 5 bases from J, the gap between germline ends came to 22 bases. This CDR3 has 15 residues. CDR3 DNA: TGCGCCAGCCCTCCAATCGGGGTAGGGTCGAACGAGCAGTACTTC. Protein sequence: CASPPIGVGSNEQYF.

This clone was found once. The rearrangement links TRBV7-9 to TRBJ2-1; 9 nucleotides agree with TRBD2. The junction had 5 bases not matched to a gene; V was cut back by 4 bases and J by 7 bases. The CDR3 length is 14 residues. Germline CDR1 is SEHNR and CDR2 is FQNEAQ (reference sequence). The chain's CDR3 is CASSSGLAWNEQFF. The CDR3 DNA is TGTGCCAGCAGCTCGGGACTAGCCTGGAATGAGCAGTTCTTC. Using reference TRBV7-9 and TRBJ2-1 for the parts outside the CDR3, the full variable domain is DTGVSQNPRHKITKRGQNVTFRCDPISEHNRLYWYRQTLGQGPEFLTYFQNEAQLEKSRLLSDRFSAERPKGSFSTLEIQRTEQGDSAMYLCASSSGLAWNEQFFGPGTRLTVL.

The V and J genes are TRBV4-1 and TRBJ2-6, with unresolved D. The CDR3 totals 14 residues. Germline V gives CDR1 MGHRA, CDR2 YSYEKL. V was pared by 4 bases and J by 4 bases, with 8 bases between. In DNA form, the CDR3 reads TGCGCCAGCAGCCTTGGCCCCGGGGCCAACGTCCTGACTTTC. Translated, it gives CASSLGPGANVLTF.

The CDR3, as DNA: TGTGCCACCAGTGATTCCACGACTAGCGGGGGATCTAGCTCCTACAATGAGCAGTTCTTC. Translating gives CATSDSTTSGGSSSYNEQFF. The chain employs TRBV24-1 and TRBJ2-1; 12 nucleotides match TRBD2. Trimming cost V 2 bases and J 0 bases; bases outside gene matches: 10. Looked up from germline, CDR1 is KGHDR and CDR2 is SFDVKD. This CDR3 comprises 20 residues.

V gene TRBV7-7 combines with J gene TRBJ2-5, with TRBD1 as a possible D gene (6 bases). The V end lost 2 bases, the J end lost 4 bases, and 14 bases lay between the germline ends. Per germline, CDR1 SSHAT and CDR2 FNYEAQ (reference sequence). The CDR3 sequence is 15 residues long. The CDR3 region is CASSLIQGGGETQYF. The CDR3 DNA sequence: TGTGCCAGCAGCTTAATACAGGGTGGCGGAGAGACCCAGTACTTC.

This clone was found once. V is TRBV6-5 and J is TRBJ1-6; D is perhaps TRBD1 (5 bases). The CDR3 is made up of 14 amino acids. The ends were cut back, 2 bases at V and 11 bases at J, with 13 bases in the middle. Germline V CDR1 and CDR2: MNHEY, SVGAGI. The DNA for the CDR3 is TGTGCCAGCAGTTACCTGTCGGACACCGCACCCCTCCACTTT. It codes for CASSYLSDTAPLHF.

The V gene is TRBV30, the J gene TRBJ1-6, with 7 bases that match TRBD1. Germline CDR1 and CDR2: GTSNPN and SVGIG (reference sequence). V shed 0 bases and J 8 bases; nucleotides not matched to a gene: 13. The CDR3 extends over 17 amino acids. The chain's CDR3 is CAWSVTAFRGLYSPLHF. DNA of the CDR3: TGTGCCTGGAGTGTAACCGCATTTAGGGGGCTTTATTCACCCCTCCACTTT.

The chain couples TRBV3-1 (or the pseudogene TRBV3-2) to TRBJ2-3; D call uncertain. The V end was cut by 0 bases, the J end by 6 bases, with 13 bases between. There are 15 residues in the CDR3. Germline values: CDR1 LGHDT, CDR2 YNNKEL (reference sequence). The CDR3 loop is CASSQEFGPTDTQYF. The CDR3 DNA reads as TGTGCCAGCAGCCAAGAATTTGGCCCAACCGATACGCAGTATTTT.

The J gene is TRBJ2-7, the V gene TRBV4-3, with unresolved D. The CDR3 runs to 15 residues. Per germline, CDR1 LGHNA and CDR2 YSLEER. Trimming pared 1 base from V and 7 bases from J, leaving 17 bases between. CDR3 sequence: CASSQVRHPGREQYF. The CDR3 DNA is TGCGCCAGCAGCCAAGTCAGGCATCCTGGTCGGGAGCAGTACTTC.

This chain connects TRBV5-4 to TRBJ2-7; tentatively, D is TRBD2 (7 bases). The V end was cut by 4 bases, the J end by 5 bases, with 16 bases between. The CDR3 length is 14 residues. CDR1 is SGHNT and CDR2 is YYREEE in the germline V gene (reference sequence). The CDR3 coding sequence is TGTGCCAGCAGCCGCCTCGGGGGGCCCCACGAGCAGTACTTC. Amino acids: CASSRLGGPHEQYF. Variable domain in full (rest from reference TRBV5-4 and TRBJ2-7): ETGVTQSPTHLIKTRGQQVTLRCSSQSGHNTVSWYQQALGQGPQFIFQYYREEENGRGNFPPRFSGLQFPNYSSELNVNALELDDSALYLCASSRLGGPHEQYFGPGTRLTVT.

This clone was observed once. As DNA, the CDR3 is TGCGCCAGCAGCCAGCCCTGGTCGGGGGGCCCGATTGAGCAGTTCTTC. Protein product: CASSQPWSGGPIEQFF. The V gene is TRBV4-1, the J gene TRBJ2-1, with D possibly matching TRBD2 (7 bases). Germline V lookup: CDR1 MGHRA, CDR2 YSYEKL. Trimming shortened V by 3 bases and J by 9 bases, and 21 bases separated the two germline ends. The CDR3 spans 16 residues.